These 12 T cell receptor beta chains were all obtained from the same sample, sequenced in a study of response to subunit inactivated influenza vaccine. TCRdb called the RT-PCR reads again in MiXCR, with one record for every CDR3 protein. The table includes about 530,000 distinct CDR3 sequences, 12% detected once. Sequences were derived from PBMCs from blood, sampled on the day of vaccination. Every receptor here comes from a middle-aged man who received an inactivated influenza vaccine.

This chain connects TRBV15 to TRBJ2-1, with a possible D match to TRBD2 (5 bases). The CDR3 runs to 14 residues. The V end lost 0 bases, the J end lost 4 bases, and 7 bases lay between the germline ends. Germline-derived CDR1 and CDR2 are LNHNV and YYDKDF (reference sequence). The CDR3 DNA follows: TGTGCCACCAGCAGAGAGAGGGTGTACAATGAGCAGTTCTTC. Translated, it gives CATSRERVYNEQFF.

This rearrangement joins TRBV5-1 to TRBJ2-7; TRBD1 agrees at 8 bases. The CDR3 totals 14 residues. Trimming at V came to 7 bases and at J to 5 bases, leaving 11 bases not matched to a gene. Per the germline V gene, CDR1 is SGHRS and CDR2 is YFSETQ. The CDR3, as DNA: TGCGCCAGCTCTGCCGGACAGGGTATGAACGAGCAGTACTTC. It specifies CASSAGQGMNEQYF.

This clonotype was observed at least ten times. The chain has TRBV4-2 and TRBJ1-5, with D hard to call. In germline, CDR1 is LGHNA, CDR2 YNFKEQ. The CDR3 runs to 15 residues. Trimming left V 3 bases short and J 0 bases short, with 9 bases between. CDR3 coding DNA: TGTGCCAGCAGCCAGGAACGGGATAGCAATCAGCCCCAGCATTTT. It specifies CASSQERDSNQPQHF.

This chain joins TRBV6-2 or TRBV6-3 and TRBJ1-1; TRBD1 matches 8 bases. Unmatched junction bases numbered 6, after V lost 2 bases and J lost 1 base. The CDR3 covers 16 residues. CDR1 is MNHEY, CDR2 SVGEGT, per germline. CDR3 loop: CASSYTPGQGNTEAFF. The DNA of the CDR3 is TGTGCCAGCAGTTACACCCCTGGACAGGGGAACACTGAAGCTTTCTTT.

This clonotype has a count of ten or more. The V call is TRBV12-3 or TRBV12-4, the J call TRBJ2-1; D is perhaps TRBD1 (5 bases). This CDR3 region has 13 residues. V lost 7 bases and J lost 9, with 16 bases in between. The DNA for the CDR3 is TGTGCCAGCAAGTTCGGACAAAGGGGTGAGCAGTTCTTC. It encodes CASKFGQRGEQFF.

Note on this clonotype: A much bigger clone sits one base away, suggesting this may be a read error. This chain links TRBV7-9 with TRBJ2-7; D unresolved. The CDR3 length is 12 residues. V dropped 5 bases and J dropped 6 bases, with 11 bases sitting between them. Germline V CDR1 and CDR2: SEHNR, FQNEAQ (reference sequence). CDR3: CASSRHGREQYF. CDR3 DNA sequence: TGTGCCAGCAGCCGACACGGACGCGAGCAGTACTTC.

This clonotype was observed many times. The V and J genes are TRBV20-1 and TRBJ2-7; D uncertain. The V gene's germline CDR1 is DFQATT and CDR2 SNEGSKA (reference sequence). This CDR3 contains 11 residues. Trimming took 6 bases from V and 3 from J, leaving 9 bases between them. The CDR3 DNA is TGCAGTGCCAAGGGCCGCTACGAGCAGTACTTC. Protein: CSAKGRYEQYF.

At least ten counts were recorded for this clonotype. The chain links TRBV2 to TRBJ1-1; D is perhaps TRBD1 (5 bases). CDR3 length equals 14 residues. Deletions cut 10 bases from V and 1 base from J, with 16 bases between. Germline V CDR1 and CDR2: SNHLY, FYNNEI. CDR3 amino acids: CATDPRGSNTEAFF. The CDR3 nucleotides read TGTGCCACCGACCCGAGGGGCTCGAACACTGAAGCTTTCTTT.

The rearrangement links TRBV7-9 to TRBJ2-3; 7 bases fit TRBD2. Germline V gene sequence: CDR1 SEHNR, CDR2 FQNEAQ (reference sequence). CDR3 length: 15 residues. With V trimmed by 5 bases and J by 1 base, 6 bases remained unmatched. The CDR3 DNA is TGTGCCAGCAGCCGACAGCGGGGTGGCACAGATACGCAGTATTTT. Its protein product is CASSRQRGGTDTQYF. The whole variable domain, filled in from reference TRBV7-9 and TRBJ2-3, reads DTGVSQNPRHKITKRGQNVTFRCDPISEHNRLYWYRQTLGQGPEFLTYFQNEAQLEKSRLLSDRFSAERPKGSFSTLEIQRTEQGDSAMYLCASSRQRGGTDTQYFGPGTRLTVL.

This clonotype was observed a handful of times. The V gene is TRBV4-1, the J gene TRBJ1-1, with D perhaps matching TRBD1 (5 bases). Trimming stripped 1 base from V and 7 bases from J, with 10 bases between. CDR1 MGHRA and CDR2 YSYEKL come from the germline V gene. CDR3 length equals 13 residues. DNA for the CDR3: TGCGCCAGCAGCCAAGTGGGGCAGCTTGAAGCTTTCTTT. Translation: CASSQVGQLEAFF.

This clonotype was found many times. The CDR3 DNA reads TGCGCCAGCAGCTTGGGGCCTAGCGGGTTCTCCTACAATGAGCAGTTCTTC. Protein sequence: CASSLGPSGFSYNEQFF. J is TRBJ2-1 and V is TRBV5-1; 8 bases align to TRBD2. Germline-derived CDR1 and CDR2 are SGHRS and YFSETQ. Trimming took 0 bases from V and 0 from J; bases not matched to a gene: 5. There are 17 residues in the CDR3.

The rearrangement joins TRBV11-2 to TRBJ2-7, with 7 positions matching TRBD1. Germline V CDR1 and CDR2: SGHAT, FQNNGV. J was trimmed by 2 bases and V by 7 bases; bases with no gene match: 8. The CDR3 is 14 amino acids. DNA for the CDR3: TGTGCCAGCACTTCCGGGACAGCCACCTACGAGCAGTACTTC. Translated, it gives CASTSGTATYEQYF.